Here is one TCR beta chain with its context. These data come from a study of T cells after posttransplantation cyclophosphamide. From germline, CDR1 is SGHTA and CDR2 FQGTGA. CDR3 length: 14 residues. Trimming pared 4 bases from V and 10 bases from J, leaving 17 bases between. Assay: immunoSEQ multiplex PCR; the TCRdb copy retains only in-frame clones and omits some. The table records about 16,000 clones, roughly 94% of them present only once. The naive gate required viable CD3+CD4+ or CD3+CD8+ cells with CCR7+CD45RA+CD45RO-CD95-CD27+CD28+ phenotype. V gene TRBV7-3 combines with J gene TRBJ2-1, with D maybe TRBD2 (5 bases). The receptor was isolated from a woman aged 45-65 years in good health and a related stem cell transplant donor. Sequences were obtained from naive CD4+ T cells sorted from blood. The CDR3 nucleotides are TGTGCCAGCAGCTCATCGTCGGACGGGGTAGAGCAGTTCTTC. It is translated as CASSSSSDGVEQFF.